The clone carrying this T cell receptor beta chain appeared once. This record belongs to a study of blood T cell repertoires in COVID-19. Looking at the study overall: There were acute and convalescent COVID-19 samples, and they came from the United States, Italy and Spain. T cells, B-cell-depleted T cells, or PBMCs supplied cDNA or gDNA.

The CDR3 runs 14 residues. Germline assignment: CDR1 MNHEY and CDR2 SMNVEV (reference sequence). Trimming pared 7 bases from V and 3 bases from J, leaving 13 bases between. In the source study's methods: The authors estimated nucleated cell counts from reference gene primer amplification. Repertoires were generated with immunoSEQ multiplex PCR, while TCRdb's copy carries only in-frame clones and drops some. Clonal size and the V and J genes are those of that table, whereas D and trimming came from the DNA. There are about 160,000 clones in the sample; roughly 91% occur only once, and approximately 2.4% lies in the top ten.

The J gene is TRBJ1-5, the V gene TRBV27; D is undetermined. Sample: peripheral blood. This TCR derives from a man aged 18 to 29 with acute or convalescent COVID-19. CDR3 region: CASIRQAYNQPQHF. CDR3 DNA sequence: TGTGCCAGCATTCGGCAGGCTTACAATCAGCCCCAGCATTTT.